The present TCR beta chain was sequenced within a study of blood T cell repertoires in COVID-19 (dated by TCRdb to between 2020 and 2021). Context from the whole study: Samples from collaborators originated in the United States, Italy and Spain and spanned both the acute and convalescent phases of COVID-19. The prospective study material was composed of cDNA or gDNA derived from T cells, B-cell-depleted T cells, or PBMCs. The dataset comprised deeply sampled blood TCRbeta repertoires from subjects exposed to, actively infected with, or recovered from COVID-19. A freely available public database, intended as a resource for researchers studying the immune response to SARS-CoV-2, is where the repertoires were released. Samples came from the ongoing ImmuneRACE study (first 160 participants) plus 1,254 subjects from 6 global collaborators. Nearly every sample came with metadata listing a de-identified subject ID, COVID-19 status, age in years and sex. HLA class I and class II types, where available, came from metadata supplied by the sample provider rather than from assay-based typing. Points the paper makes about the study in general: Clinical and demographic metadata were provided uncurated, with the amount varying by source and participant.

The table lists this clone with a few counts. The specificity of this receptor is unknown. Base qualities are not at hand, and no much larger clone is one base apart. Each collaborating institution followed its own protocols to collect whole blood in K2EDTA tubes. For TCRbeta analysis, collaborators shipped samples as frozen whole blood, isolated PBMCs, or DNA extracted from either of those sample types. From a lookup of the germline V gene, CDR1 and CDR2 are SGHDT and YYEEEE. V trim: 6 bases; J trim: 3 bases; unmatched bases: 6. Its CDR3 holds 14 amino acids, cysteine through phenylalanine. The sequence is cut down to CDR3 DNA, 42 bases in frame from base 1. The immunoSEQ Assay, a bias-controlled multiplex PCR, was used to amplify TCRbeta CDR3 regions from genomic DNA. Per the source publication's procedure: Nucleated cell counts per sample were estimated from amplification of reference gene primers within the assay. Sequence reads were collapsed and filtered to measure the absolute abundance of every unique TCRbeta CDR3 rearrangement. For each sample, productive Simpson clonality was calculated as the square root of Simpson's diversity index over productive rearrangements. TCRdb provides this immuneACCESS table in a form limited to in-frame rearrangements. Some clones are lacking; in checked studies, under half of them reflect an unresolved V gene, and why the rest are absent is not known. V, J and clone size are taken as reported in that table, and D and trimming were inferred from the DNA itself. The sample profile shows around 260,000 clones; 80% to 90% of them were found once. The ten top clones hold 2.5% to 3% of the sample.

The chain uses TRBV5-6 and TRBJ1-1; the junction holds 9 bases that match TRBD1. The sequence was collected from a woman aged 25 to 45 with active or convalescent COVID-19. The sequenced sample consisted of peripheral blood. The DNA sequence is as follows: TGTGCCAGCAAATACAGGGGGCCATACACTGAAGCTTTCTTT. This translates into CASKYRGPYTEAFF.